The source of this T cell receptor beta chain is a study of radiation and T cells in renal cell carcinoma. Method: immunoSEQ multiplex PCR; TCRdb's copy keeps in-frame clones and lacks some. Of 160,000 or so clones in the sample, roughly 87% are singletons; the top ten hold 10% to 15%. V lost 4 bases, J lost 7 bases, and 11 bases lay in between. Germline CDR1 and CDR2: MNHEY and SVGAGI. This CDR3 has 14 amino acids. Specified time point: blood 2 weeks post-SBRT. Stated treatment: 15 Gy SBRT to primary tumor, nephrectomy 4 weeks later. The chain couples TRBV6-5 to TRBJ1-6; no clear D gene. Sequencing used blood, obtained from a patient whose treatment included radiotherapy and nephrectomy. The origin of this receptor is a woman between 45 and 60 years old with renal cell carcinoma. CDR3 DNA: TGTGCCAGCAGTTTGCAACGGGAGAATTCACCCCTCCACTTT. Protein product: CASSLQRENSPLHF.